The 4 T cell receptor beta chains given below trace back to one sample, sequenced in a study of cytomegalovirus exposure and HLA in healthy donors. Some clones are missing from TCRdb's copy, which holds only in-frame ones; the method was immunoSEQ multiplex PCR. Here the sample spans about 120,000 clones, around 90% being singletons. Sample: PBMCs. The receptors were gathered from a woman under 30 in good health and CMV-seronegative.

This chain links TRBV11-1 with TRBJ2-2, with 7 nucleotides matching TRBD1. This CDR3 has 15 residues. CDR1 is SGHAT and CDR2 is FQDESV in the germline V gene (reference sequence). V gave up 5 bases and J gave up 4 bases; unmatched junction bases: 7. CDR3 coding DNA: TGTGCCAGCAGCCGTGACAGGGTGGGCACCGGGGAGCTGTTTTTT. It encodes CASSRDRVGTGELFF.

The V gene is TRBV5-1, the J gene TRBJ1-2; D remains ambiguous. CDR1 is SGHRS and CDR2 is YFSETQ in the germline V gene. The germline V and J ends were trimmed by 4 bases and 0 bases, with 10 bases remaining between them. The length of the CDR3 is 14 residues. The CDR3 sequence is CASSPDTSNYGYTF. In DNA, the CDR3 is TGCGCCAGCAGCCCCGACACCTCTAACTATGGCTACACCTTC.

This clone was observed a few times. This chain uses TRBV7-9 with TRBJ1-5; tentative D call: TRBD1 (5 bases). CDR1 is SEHNR and CDR2 is FQNEAQ in the germline V gene (reference sequence). The length of the CDR3 is 17 residues. The germline V and J ends were trimmed by 1 base and 6 bases, with 19 bases remaining between them. The CDR3 DNA reads as TGTGCCAGCAGCTTAGATTTTGGGGGGACTAAGGGTCAGCCCCAGCATTTT. Residues: CASSLDFGGTKGQPQHF.

V and J are TRBV4-1 and TRBJ1-1, with 7 positions matching TRBD1. Germline V CDR1 and CDR2: MGHRA, YSYEKL. The CDR3 spans 16 residues. Unmatched junction bases numbered 7, after V lost 1 base and J lost 2 bases. The CDR3 sequence is CASSQGGQLSNTEAFF. The CDR3, as DNA: TGCGCCAGCAGCCAAGGGGGACAGCTCTCCAACACTGAAGCTTTCTTT.